The rows below give T cell receptor beta chains drawn from one sample of a study of blood T cell repertoires in COVID-19. Some clones are missing from TCRdb's copy, which holds only in-frame ones; the method was immunoSEQ multiplex PCR. The sample has a few hundred thousand clones, more than 75% seen once. Sequenced sample: PBMCs or T cells enriched from blood (not recorded which). These receptors all stem from a man between 35 and 55 years old in a cohort exposed to, infected with or recovered from COVID-19 (not recorded which). CDR3s include the opening cysteine and the closing phenylalanine or tryptophan. Fields, in order: J gene, clone size, D gene, V gene, CDR3 DNA, CDR3 protein. A D gene is named only where the DNA matches it firmly. Not every row has a clone size; where given, it reads once, few, many or a size class.

j_gene: TRBJ1-4
abundance: .
d_gene: TRBD1
v_gene: TRBV11-2
CDR3nt: TGTGCCAGCAGCACAGGGGTCGCCAACCGTGAAAAACTGTTTTTT
CDR3aa: CASSTGVANREKLFF

j_gene: TRBJ1-5
abundance: .
d_gene: TRBD1
v_gene: TRBV27
CDR3nt: TGTGCCAGCAGCCTACATGGGGACAGTCAGCCCCAGCATTTT
CDR3aa: CASSLHGDSQPQHF

j_gene: TRBJ1-5
abundance: once
d_gene: TRBD1
v_gene: TRBV7-9
CDR3nt: TGTGCCAGCAGCTTACCGGGACAGGGGGTCAATCAGCCCCAGCATTTT
CDR3aa: CASSLPGQGVNQPQHF

j_gene: TRBJ2-7
abundance: .
d_gene: .
v_gene: TRBV11-3
CDR3nt: TGTGCCAGCAGCTTAGCAGGGGAACGCGAGCAGTACTTC
CDR3aa: CASSLAGEREQYF

j_gene: TRBJ1-5
abundance: .
d_gene: TRBD1
v_gene: TRBV6-5
CDR3nt: TGTGCCAGCAGTTACTCGGGGACAGGGAGCAATCAGCCCCAGCATTTT
CDR3aa: CASSYSGTGSNQPQHF

j_gene: TRBJ1-5
abundance: .
d_gene: TRBD1
v_gene: TRBV2
CDR3nt: TGTGCCAGCAGTGAGGGACAGAAAAGCAATCAGCCCCAGCATTTT
CDR3aa: CASSEGQKSNQPQHF

j_gene: TRBJ2-7
abundance: .
d_gene: .
v_gene: TRBV6-1
CDR3nt: TGTGCCAGCAGTGATAATTGGGCCTCCTACGAGCAGTACTTC
CDR3aa: CASSDNWASYEQYF

j_gene: TRBJ1-4
abundance: once
d_gene: .
v_gene: TRBV18
CDR3nt: TGTGCCAGCTCACCGGGTTCCAGACAGCGGGCAACTAATGAAAAACTGTTTTTT
CDR3aa: CASSPGSRQRATNEKLFF

j_gene: TRBJ2-7
abundance: .
d_gene: .
v_gene: TRBV28
CDR3nt: TGTGCCAGCAGTCATCGTGGGGGCGTGAAGTACGAGCAGTACTTC
CDR3aa: CASSHRGGVKYEQYF

j_gene: TRBJ1-1
abundance: .
d_gene: TRBD1
v_gene: TRBV27
CDR3nt: TGTGCCAGCAGTTACGGGACAGGGTCAGCCACTGAAGCTTTCTTT
CDR3aa: CASSYGTGSATEAFF

j_gene: TRBJ2-1
abundance: once
d_gene: TRBD2
v_gene: TRBV4-2
CDR3nt: TGTGCCAGCAGCCAAGGACTAGCGGGAGGGCAAAATGAGCAGTTCTTC
CDR3aa: CASSQGLAGGQNEQFF

j_gene: TRBJ2-5
abundance: .
d_gene: .
v_gene: TRBV12-1
CDR3nt: .
CDR3aa: CASSFGRGIYQETQYF

j_gene: TRBJ1-5
abundance: .
d_gene: .
v_gene: TRBV3-1/TRBV3-2
CDR3nt: TGTGCCAGCAGCCAAGCAGGGGTTAAGCCCCAGCATTTT
CDR3aa: CASSQAGVKPQHF

j_gene: TRBJ1-5
abundance: .
d_gene: .
v_gene: TRBV6-6
CDR3nt: TGTGCCAGCACTACCGGGGGGCAGCCCCAGCATTTT
CDR3aa: CASTTGGQPQHF

j_gene: TRBJ1-2
abundance: .
d_gene: TRBD1
v_gene: TRBV15
CDR3nt: TGTGCCACCAGCAGGGGGGGACAGGGTAACTATGGCTACACCTTC
CDR3aa: CATSRGGQGNYGYTF

j_gene: TRBJ1-2
abundance: .
d_gene: TRBD1
v_gene: TRBV7-9
CDR3nt: TGTGCCAGCAGCCTTAGCACCGGGACAGGGAGGTCAAATGGCTACACCTTC
CDR3aa: CASSLSTGTGRSNGYTF

j_gene: TRBJ2-7
abundance: .
d_gene: TRBD2
v_gene: TRBV29-1
CDR3nt: TGCAGCGTTAATGAGCGGGAGGTGGGGGAGCAGTACTTC
CDR3aa: CSVNEREVGEQYF

j_gene: TRBJ2-3
abundance: few
d_gene: .
v_gene: TRBV19
CDR3nt: TGTGCCAGTAGTATGCAGGGGACAGATACGCAGTATTTT
CDR3aa: CASSMQGTDTQYF

j_gene: TRBJ2-5
abundance: .
d_gene: TRBD2
v_gene: TRBV5-1
CDR3nt: TGCGCCAGCAGCTTGGCTCCTGCGGGAGGGCGGGAGACCCAGTACTTC
CDR3aa: CASSLAPAGGRETQYF

j_gene: TRBJ2-5
abundance: .
d_gene: .
v_gene: TRBV10-1
CDR3nt: TGCGCCAGCAGTGATGGCGGGACGGAGACCCAGTACTTC
CDR3aa: CASSDGGTETQYF

j_gene: TRBJ2-3
abundance: .
d_gene: .
v_gene: TRBV30
CDR3nt: TGTGCCTGGAGTGCAGGGGTTGGAAACACAGATACGCAGTATTTT
CDR3aa: CAWSAGVGNTDTQYF

j_gene: TRBJ1-4
abundance: .
d_gene: .
v_gene: TRBV25-1
CDR3nt: TGTGCCAGCAGTAGATCCGTAGGGGATGAAAAACTGTTTTTT
CDR3aa: CASSRSVGDEKLFF

j_gene: TRBJ2-1
abundance: .
d_gene: TRBD2
v_gene: TRBV7-9
CDR3nt: TGTGCCAGCAGCCCGCAACTAGCGGGAGGTGTCGGGCAGTTCTTC
CDR3aa: CASSPQLAGGVGQFF

j_gene: TRBJ1-5
abundance: .
d_gene: .
v_gene: TRBV19
CDR3nt: TGTGCCAGTAGTGACACCTACAATCAGCCCCAGCATTTT
CDR3aa: CASSDTYNQPQHF

j_gene: TRBJ2-2
abundance: .
d_gene: .
v_gene: TRBV3-1/TRBV3-2
CDR3nt: TGTGCCAGCAGCCGGGCCGACAGGTCGTCCACCGGGGAGCTGTTTTTT
CDR3aa: CASSRADRSSTGELFF

j_gene: TRBJ2-5
abundance: .
d_gene: TRBD2
v_gene: TRBV19
CDR3nt: TGTGCCAGTAGCACCGGACTAGCGGGACCGAAGACCCAGTACTTC
CDR3aa: CASSTGLAGPKTQYF

j_gene: TRBJ1-5
abundance: .
d_gene: .
v_gene: TRBV10-3
CDR3nt: TGTGCCACCCGACAGGAAGATCAGCCCCAGCATTTT
CDR3aa: CATRQEDQPQHF

j_gene: TRBJ2-7
abundance: once
d_gene: .
v_gene: TRBV28
CDR3nt: TGTGCCAGCAGTCCCCCGAGGAGATACTCCTACGAGCAGTACTTC
CDR3aa: CASSPPRRYSYEQYF

j_gene: TRBJ2-7
abundance: .
d_gene: TRBD2
v_gene: TRBV27
CDR3nt: TGTGCCAGCTTTGGGGGGGACGAGCAGTACTTC
CDR3aa: CASFGGDEQYF

j_gene: TRBJ2-2
abundance: .
d_gene: TRBD1
v_gene: TRBV10-2
CDR3nt: TGCGCCAGCAGTGAACAGGGGTCCGGGGAGCTGTTTTTT
CDR3aa: CASSEQGSGELFF

j_gene: TRBJ1-2
abundance: few
d_gene: TRBD1
v_gene: TRBV28
CDR3nt: TGTGCCAGCAGTTCTGGACAGGGGACCTATGGCTACACCTTC
CDR3aa: CASSSGQGTYGYTF

j_gene: TRBJ2-2
abundance: .
d_gene: TRBD1
v_gene: TRBV24-1
CDR3nt: TGTGCCACCAGTGACAGGGGGTCGGGCACCGGGGAGCTGTTTTTT
CDR3aa: CATSDRGSGTGELFF

j_gene: TRBJ1-2
abundance: .
d_gene: .
v_gene: TRBV7-2
CDR3nt: TGTGCCAGCAGACCTGGACAGAGCCTAGGGGGCTACACCTTC
CDR3aa: CASRPGQSLGGYTF

j_gene: TRBJ2-2
abundance: once
d_gene: .
v_gene: TRBV24-1
CDR3nt: TGTGCCACCAGTGATTTCAACAGGGACGCCGGGGAGCTGTTTTTT
CDR3aa: CATSDFNRDAGELFF

j_gene: TRBJ2-1
abundance: .
d_gene: .
v_gene: TRBV7-2
CDR3nt: TGTGCCAGCAGCTGGACTGGATCCTACAATGAGCAGTTCTTC
CDR3aa: CASSWTGSYNEQFF

j_gene: TRBJ1-1
abundance: .
d_gene: .
v_gene: TRBV2
CDR3nt: TGTGCCAGCAGGGCCGGGACAATCATGAACACTGAAGCTTTCTTT
CDR3aa: CASRAGTIMNTEAFF

j_gene: TRBJ2-2
abundance: .
d_gene: TRBD2
v_gene: TRBV10-3
CDR3nt: TGTGCCATCAGCAAGACTAGCGGGAGCGGCACCGGGGAGCTGTTTTTT
CDR3aa: CAISKTSGSGTGELFF

j_gene: TRBJ2-1
abundance: .
d_gene: .
v_gene: TRBV2
CDR3nt: TGTGCCAGCACGCCGGGGAGAACCTACAATGAGCAGTTCTTC
CDR3aa: CASTPGRTYNEQFF

j_gene: TRBJ1-5
abundance: .
d_gene: .
v_gene: TRBV18
CDR3nt: TGTGCCAGCTCACCTAACCAGAATAATCAGCCCCAGCATTTT
CDR3aa: CASSPNQNNQPQHF

j_gene: TRBJ2-7
abundance: .
d_gene: .
v_gene: TRBV27
CDR3nt: TGTGCCAGCAGACCGGCGGGAGAGGGGGCCTACGAGCAGTACTTC
CDR3aa: CASRPAGEGAYEQYF

j_gene: TRBJ2-1
abundance: .
d_gene: TRBD2
v_gene: TRBV5-4
CDR3nt: TGTGCCAGCAGCTTGGTGGCTAGCGGTGATGAGCAGTTCTTC
CDR3aa: CASSLVASGDEQFF